Below are 13 T cell receptor beta chains sequenced from a single sample in a study of T-cell memory formation after mild COVID-19. TCRdb processed the 5' RACE reads anew with MiXCR; each CDR3 protein has one entry. The profile shows around 150,000 distinct CDR3 sequences, approximately 10% of them singletons. Material: PBMCs or a T cell subset sorted from them (not recorded which). Receptors originate from a man younger than 30 who had mild COVID-19 (a few samples of this study predate the infection). Cell type and time point are not known.

The genes are TRBV9 and TRBJ2-3, with 8 positions matching TRBD2. The CDR3 consists of 15 residues. CDR1 and CDR2 from the germline V gene are SGDLS and YYNGEE. V lost 3 bases to trimming and J lost 0 bases; unmatched junction nucleotides: 3. The CDR3 spells CASSAGGGSTDTQYF. CDR3 sequence (DNA): TGTGCCAGCAGCGCCGGGGGGGGCAGCACAGATACGCAGTATTTT. The full variable domain, completed using reference TRBV9 and TRBJ2-3, is DSGVTQTPKHLITATGQRVTLRCSPRSGDLSVYWYQQSLDQGLQFLIQYYNGEERAKGNILERFSAQQFPDLHSELNLSSLELGDSALYFCASSAGGGSTDTQYFGPGTRLTVL.

This clonotype was observed a handful of times. V and J are TRBV15 and TRBJ2-5, with 7 bases that match TRBD1. The ends lost 3 bases at V and 5 bases at J; junction bases unmatched: 6. The CDR3 runs to 14 residues. Germline V gene lookup returns CDR1 LNHNV and CDR2 YYDKDF (reference sequence). Written as DNA, the CDR3 is TGTGCCACCAGCAGGGAGGACAGGCGGGAGACCCAGTACTTC. The encoded protein is CATSREDRRETQYF.

The sample holds a few counts of this clonotype. This chain links TRBV5-1 with TRBJ2-5; D remains ambiguous. V shed 0 bases and J shed 4 bases, with 13 bases lying between them. CDR1 and CDR2 from the germline V gene are SGHRS and YFSETQ. The length of the CDR3 is 15 residues. In nucleotides, the CDR3 is TGCGCCAGCAGCTTGGGCGTAGGTATTAGAGAGACCCAGTACTTC. This sequence encodes CASSLGVGIRETQYF. Drawing the rest from reference TRBV5-1 and TRBJ2-5, the complete variable domain is KAGVTQTPRYLIKTRGQQVTLSCSPISGHRSVSWYQQTPGQGLQFLFEYFSETQRNKGNFPGRFSGRQFSNSRSEMNVSTLELGDSALYLCASSLGVGIRETQYFGPGTRLLVL.

Only a few counts were recorded for this clonotype. The rearrangement joins TRBV14 to TRBJ2-2; the D is unclear. In germline, CDR1 is SGHDN, CDR2 FVKESK. The V end was cut by 1 base, the J end by 0 bases, with 15 bases between. This CDR3 region has 18 residues. The CDR3 DNA reads as TGTGCCAGCAGCCAAGCGTTTGGCAGGCGAGCGAACACCGGGGAGCTGTTTTTT. Translated: CASSQAFGRRANTGELFF.

This chain connects TRBV12-3 or TRBV12-4 to TRBJ2-3; D might be TRBD1 (6 bases). Trimming left V 7 bases short and J 3 bases short, with 17 bases between. The CDR3 has 15 amino acids. CDR3 nucleotides: TGTGCCAGCAAACCCCCGCGGACAGCGACAGATACGCAGTATTTT. Encoded protein: CASKPPRTATDTQYF.

This clonotype showed up many times. The chain links TRBV10-3 to TRBJ1-1; possibly TRBD1 for D (6 bases). V gave up 7 bases and J gave up 2 bases, with 11 bases separating them. The CDR3 totals 13 residues. Germline CDR1 and CDR2: ENHRY and SYGVKD. Here the CDR3 DNA reads TGTGCCATCACTGGACAGTTTAACACTGAAGCTTTCTTT. Amino acid sequence: CAITGQFNTEAFF.

This clonotype was seen many times. This chain connects TRBV6-5 to TRBJ2-5, with TRBD1 matching 10 bases. CDR3 size: 14 residues. The ends lost 7 bases at V and 5 bases at J; junction bases unmatched: 7. Germline CDR1 is MNHEY and CDR2 is SVGAGI. This CDR3 is CASKPGQGWETQYF. The CDR3 DNA reads TGTGCCAGCAAACCGGGACAGGGGTGGGAGACCCAGTACTTC.

Only one count was recorded for this clonotype. The V and J genes are TRBV5-1 and TRBJ2-7, with 7 bases aligning to TRBD1. CDR1 is SGHRS and CDR2 is YFSETQ in the germline V gene. This CDR3 is 14 amino acids long. V shed 0 bases and J 13 bases; nucleotides not matched to a gene: 13. The CDR3: CASSLDRGLAKFYF. The CDR3 nucleotides read TGCGCCAGCAGCTTGGACAGGGGTTTGGCTAAATTCTACTTC.

V gene TRBV11-2 combines with J gene TRBJ2-1; D unclear. Germline values: CDR1 SGHAT, CDR2 FQNNGV. This CDR3 comprises 12 residues. Trimming removed 5 bases from V and 4 bases from J, with 6 bases in between. DNA for the CDR3: TGTGCCAGCAGCAAAGAATACAATGAGCAGTTCTTC. It encodes CASSKEYNEQFF.

The chain joins TRBV7-2 to TRBJ1-5; possibly TRBD1 for D (5 bases). Germline V gene sequence: CDR1 SGHTA, CDR2 FQGNSA. Trimming took off 5 bases at V and 7 bases at J, with 12 bases between the two ends. The length of the CDR3 is 13 residues. CDR3 sequence: CASSPGSVQPQHF. For the CDR3, the DNA is TGTGCCAGCAGCCCAGGGTCGGTCCAGCCCCAGCATTTT.

The chain links TRBV6-6 to TRBJ1-1; no definite D call. Between the trimmed V and J ends, which lost 1 base and 1 base, there was a span of 7 bases. The CDR3 contains 14 residues. CDR1 is MNHNY, CDR2 SVGAGI, per germline (reference sequence). In DNA form, the CDR3 reads TGTGCCAGCAGTTACTGGGGAGAGAACACTGAAGCTTTCTTT. Residues: CASSYWGENTEAFF.

The J gene is TRBJ2-7, the V gene TRBV25-1; D is unresolved. This CDR3 has 11 amino acids. The V and J ends lost 5 bases and 5 bases respectively, with 7 bases between them. Germline V gene data show CDR1 as MGHDK and CDR2 as SYGVNS. CDR3 in DNA: TGTGCCAGCAGTAAGGGCCACGAGCAGTACTTC. Translating it yields CASSKGHEQYF.

This sequence joins TRBV4-2 and TRBJ2-5; 8 bases map to TRBD2. V lost 1 base to trimming and J lost 5 bases; unmatched junction nucleotides: 3. CDR1 is LGHNA and CDR2 is YNFKEQ in the germline V gene. The CDR3 runs 14 residues. The CDR3 DNA reads as TGTGCCAGCAGCCAAGGGACTAGCTTGGAGACCCAGTACTTC. Residues: CASSQGTSLETQYF.